The entry below describes one T cell receptor beta chain. Measured with immunoSEQ multiplex PCR; TCRdb has only the in-frame clones, and not every one. The repertoire holds some 200,000 clones, with roughly 80% as singletons. This entry comes from a study of blood T cell repertoires in COVID-19. V lost 6 bases, J lost 1 base, and 6 bases stayed unmatched. Germline V gene lookup returns CDR1 LNHDA and CDR2 SQIVND (reference sequence). This CDR3 spans 14 amino acids. The sample taken for sequencing was PBMCs or T cells enriched from blood (not recorded which). The chain links TRBV19 to TRBJ2-7, with TRBD1 matching 7 bases. The TCR originated in a man aged 35 to 55 who had recovered from COVID-19. The CDR3 nucleotides read TGTGCCAGTAGCGGGACAGCCCCTTCCTACGAGCAGTACTTC. The encoded protein is CASSGTAPSYEQYF.